This is a list of T cell receptor beta chains from one sample in a study of T cell responses to AZD1222 COVID-19 vaccine. The data were produced by immunoSEQ multiplex PCR, yet TCRdb's version contains in-frame clones alone and is incomplete. The sample contains roughly 200,000 clones, roughly nine tenths of which appear only once. Material: peripheral blood, obtained 28 days after the second AZD1222 dose. The receptors stem from an adult who received the AZD1222 COVID-19 vaccine. The CDR3 runs from the conserved cysteine through the conserved F or W.

length,J,V,CDR3
16,TRBJ1-3,TRBV6-2/TRBV6-3,CASSYLNLGTGNTIYF
13,TRBJ2-7,TRBV10-3,CAISSGAGYEQYF
12,TRBJ2-3,TRBV12-3/TRBV12-4,CASSWGTDTQYF
15,TRBJ2-7,TRBV5-8,CASSASRDGFYEQYF
14,TRBJ2-2,TRBV11-2,CASSSRQGAGELFF
18,TRBJ2-2,TRBV27,CASSLLELAGSGTGELFF
11,TRBJ2-2,TRBV20-1,CSVRGPGELFF
18,TRBJ1-1,TRBV5-1,CASSLGPTKTRQNTEAFF
15,TRBJ1-5,TRBV4-1,CASSQGPTGEQPQHF
14,TRBJ1-3,TRBV18,CASSPNSSGNTIYF
15,TRBJ1-2,TRBV6-5,CASSKTGLINYGYTF
16,TRBJ1-1,TRBV11-3,CASSPGRGARGTEAFF
13,TRBJ2-5,TRBV7-2,CASSSQFRETQYF
14,TRBJ1-5,TRBV2,CASSMGRSGLSQHF
14,TRBJ2-7,TRBV10-2,CASRGTGGSYEQYF
21,TRBJ2-7,TRBV27,CASSTKFPGLAGGPSFYEQYF
13,TRBJ1-3,TRBV12-3/TRBV12-4,CASSLGTRNTIYF
16,TRBJ1-3,TRBV3-1/TRBV3-2,CASSYLDYRSGNTIYF
15,TRBJ1-2,TRBV28,CATRTGGTANYGYTF
16,TRBJ1-2,TRBV19,CASSIGGTGVNYGYTF
15,TRBJ2-5,TRBV6-4,CASSASSGGLETQYF
12,TRBJ2-7,TRBV6-6,CASSGQTYEQYF
16,TRBJ2-7,TRBV5-1,CASSPLSGRWSDEQYF
16,TRBJ2-3,TRBV4-3,CASSQDLAVSTDTQYF
15,TRBJ2-5,TRBV5-4,CASSLPSGAGETQYF
10,TRBJ1-2,TRBV29-1,CSAKQDGYTF
18,TRBJ1-1,TRBV4-3,CASSQSGRGDFLNTEAFF
13,TRBJ2-7,TRBV19,CASSVDGRYEQYF
14,TRBJ1-1,TRBV28,CASRPAQGYTEAFF
12,TRBJ1-2,TRBV19,CASSPDRGRYTF
13,TRBJ2-3,TRBV29-1,CSVRTLSTDTQYF
14,TRBJ1-2,TRBV4-3,CASSPSKANYGYTF
13,TRBJ1-1,TRBV18,CASSPGRNTEAFF
13,TRBJ2-7,TRBV12-3/TRBV12-4,CASSFVQRGEQYF
13,TRBJ2-1,TRBV5-1,CASSFASYNEQFF
13,TRBJ1-1,TRBV12-3/TRBV12-4,CASSSSGHLLAFF
17,TRBJ1-4,TRBV18,CASSPKTGAGTNEKLFF
15,TRBJ2-2,TRBV6-2/TRBV6-3,CASSVQGPNTGELFF
16,TRBJ1-5,TRBV6-6,CASSSWTGYSNQPQHF
15,TRBJ1-5,TRBV2,CASSSDRGEGQPQHF
13,TRBJ1-3,TRBV25-1,CASRPGRGNTIYF
11,TRBJ1-2,TRBV6-5,CASGTDYGYTF
15,TRBJ2-3,TRBV10-2,CASSYAGGSTDTQYF
13,TRBJ1-1,TRBV30,CASSGGGGRGAFF
14,TRBJ2-3,TRBV6-5,CASRVGASTDTQYF
18,TRBJ2-7,TRBV5-1,CASSAGARGVAGRYEQYF